One and the same sample provided the 28 T cell receptor beta chains below, sequenced in a study of blood T cells in healthy people across ages. The second PCR ran roughly 7 to 11 cycles with a sample-barcoded 5' primer and J-beta primers. TCRdb independently ran MiXCR on the 5' RACE reads; one entry per CDR3 protein. The table shows hundreds of thousands of distinct CDR3 sequences, with more than 55% occurring only once. The sequenced material came from blood. Receptors originate from a man aged 40-49 years in good health.

The table lists this clonotype with a count of one. The gene calls are TRBV14 and TRBJ2-1; possibly TRBD2 for D (5 bases). The CDR3 loop spans 12 amino acids. Trimming pared 8 bases from V and 3 bases from J, leaving 8 bases between. Germline V lookup: CDR1 SGHDN, CDR2 FVKESK. The CDR3: CASRADYNEQFF. As DNA, the CDR3 is TGTGCCAGCCGAGCGGACTACAATGAGCAGTTCTTC.

The gene calls are TRBV9 and TRBJ2-2, with 13 bases identical to TRBD2. J gave up 9 bases and V 7 bases, and 12 bases lay outside the gene matches. Germline CDR1 SGDLS, CDR2 YYNGEE. The length of the CDR3 is 16 residues. Here the CDR3 reads CASSWTSGGRERELFF. The CDR3 coding sequence is TGTGCCAGCTCGTGGACTAGCGGGGGCCGTGAACGGGAGCTGTTTTTT. The entire variable domain, with the rest obtained from reference TRBV9 and TRBJ2-2, is as follows: DSGVTQTPKHLITATGQRVTLRCSPRSGDLSVYWYQQSLDQGLQFLIQYYNGEERAKGNILERFSAQQFPDLHSELNLSSLELGDSALYFCASSWTSGGRERELFFGEGSRLTVL.

The sample holds a few counts of this clonotype. V usage is TRBV7-2 and J usage is TRBJ2-7, with 7 positions matching TRBD1. CDR3 length: 16 residues. CDR1 and CDR2 (germline): SGHTA, FQGNSA. V gave up 5 bases and J gave up 3 bases; unmatched junction bases: 13. In DNA form, the CDR3 reads TGTGCCAGCAGCCCCCGCCTGACAGGGAATGGCTACGAGCAGTACTTC. This translates into CASSPRLTGNGYEQYF.

With regard to this clonotype: One base away lies a much larger clone, so this may be a sequencing read error. The chain recombines TRBV29-1 with TRBJ2-2; D is undetermined. Looked up from germline, CDR1 is SQVTM and CDR2 is ANQGSEA. The germline V and J ends were trimmed by 5 bases and 6 bases, with 7 bases remaining between them. The CDR3 has 11 residues. CDR3 coding DNA: TGCAGCGTTAATGACCCCGGGGAGCTGTTTTTT. Translating it yields CSVNDPGELFF.

This clonotype has just a few counts. The chain is built from TRBV11-2 and TRBJ2-3; D is unresolved. V was pared by 1 base and J by 7 bases, with 12 bases between. The length of the CDR3 is 14 residues. Looked up from germline, CDR1 is SGHAT and CDR2 is FQNNGV. The CDR3 spells CASSLVRLANTQYF. As DNA, the CDR3 is TGTGCCAGCAGCTTAGTCCGGTTGGCAAATACGCAGTATTTT. Variable domain in full (rest from reference TRBV11-2 and TRBJ2-3): EAGVAQSPRYKIIEKRQSVAFWCNPISGHATLYWYQQILGQGPKLLIQFQNNGVVDDSQLPKDRFSAERLKGVDSTLKIQPAKLEDSAVYLCASSLVRLANTQYFGPGTRLTVL.

CDR3: CASSERTGPTGTTQYF. In DNA form, the CDR3 reads TGTGCCAGCAGTGAAAGGACAGGACCTACTGGGACGACCCAGTACTTC. This chain links TRBV2 with TRBJ2-5, with 7 bases matching TRBD1. The CDR3 has 16 residues. CDR1 is SNHLY and CDR2 is FYNNEI in the germline V gene. V was pared by 2 bases and J by 7 bases, with 13 bases of the junction left unmatched.

The chain employs TRBV20-1 and TRBJ2-5; D is unresolved. CDR1 and CDR2 (germline): DFQATT, SNEGSKA (reference sequence). The CDR3 sequence is 15 residues long. V gave up 3 bases and J gave up 4 bases, with 18 bases separating them. CDR3: CSASVPFTKSETQYF. The CDR3 DNA reads as TGCAGTGCTAGTGTCCCTTTCACGAAGTCAGAGACCCAGTACTTC.

With regard to this clonotype: One junction end disagrees with the germline gene, perhaps due to a read error. The chain recombines TRBV10-3 with TRBJ2-1; D call uncertain. The CDR3 consists of 13 residues. The germline V gene encodes CDR1 ENHRY and CDR2 SYGVKD. CDR3 amino acids: CAVSESPQSEQFF. The CDR3 DNA sequence: TGTGCCGTCAGTGAGTCCCCCCAGAGTGAGCAGTTCTTC.

V gene TRBV7-8 combines with J gene TRBJ1-4; weak D call: TRBD1 (5 bases). The CDR3 extends over 18 amino acids. Per germline, CDR1 SGHVS and CDR2 FQNEAQ. Trimming took 6 bases from V and 7 from J, leaving 27 bases between them. CDR3 protein: CASSPAGTGEASSEKLFF. CDR3 DNA sequence: TGTGCCAGCAGTCCTGCCGGGACGGGGGAGGCATCAAGTGAAAAACTGTTTTTT.

This clonotype occurred many times. V gene TRBV5-1 combines with J gene TRBJ2-4; D is perhaps TRBD2 (5 bases). The CDR3 runs 13 residues. Germline-derived CDR1 and CDR2 are SGHRS and YFSETQ. V was trimmed by 4 bases and J by 0 bases, leaving 5 bases between them. Here the CDR3 DNA reads TGCGCCAGCAGCGCGGGAGCCAAAAACATTCAGTACTTC. Its protein product is CASSAGAKNIQYF.

The CDR3 bases are TGTGCCAGCAGCCCCCATGGACTAGCGGAAGAGCAGTACTTC. This sequence encodes CASSPHGLAEEQYF. The chain carries TRBV27 and TRBJ2-7; 10 nucleotides match TRBD2. V lost 6 bases to trimming and J lost 7 bases; unmatched junction nucleotides: 9. The CDR3 loop spans 14 amino acids. Germline V lookup: CDR1 MNHEY, CDR2 SMNVEV (reference sequence).

This clonotype was counted a few times. The J gene is TRBJ1-2, the V gene TRBV12-3 or TRBV12-4; D possibly corresponds to TRBD1 (6 bases). V lost 2 bases and J lost 2, with 12 bases in between. The CDR3 extends over 15 amino acids. CDR3 region: CASSLMGATNYGYTF. The CDR3 DNA is TGTGCCAGCAGTTTAATGGGGGCCACAAACTATGGCTACACCTTC.

This chain links TRBV14 with TRBJ1-2; D is uncertain. V shed 0 bases and J shed 4 bases, with 24 bases lying between them. The CDR3 consists of 19 residues. Per the germline V gene, CDR1 is SGHDN and CDR2 is FVKESK. The CDR3 nucleotides read TGTGCCAGCAGCCAAGACCCACCGGGAGGCGCCCTTAGATCCTATGGCTACACCTTC. It specifies CASSQDPPGGALRSYGYTF.

The chain couples TRBV7-2 to TRBJ1-2, with D possibly being TRBD1 (6 bases). V was shortened by 4 bases and J by 0 bases, with 12 bases between the two germline ends. The CDR3 consists of 15 residues. Germline V gene lookup returns CDR1 SGHTA and CDR2 FQGNSA. CDR3 sequence reads: CASSSHRTANYGYTF. As DNA, the CDR3 is TGTGCCAGCAGCTCCCACAGGACAGCTAACTATGGCTACACCTTC.

The chain is built from TRBV12-3 or TRBV12-4 and TRBJ2-3; 8 bases are shared with TRBD2. This CDR3 spans 15 amino acids. V trimming: 1 base; J trimming: 1 base; junction bases outside the gene matches: 1. The CDR3 is CASSLETSGTDTQYF. The CDR3 region has the DNA TGTGCCAGCAGTTTAGAGACTAGCGGCACAGATACGCAGTATTTT.

CDR3 coding DNA: TGTGCCAGCAGCGAAGGACAGGACATCCATACGCAGTATTTT. This codes for CASSEGQDIHTQYF. The V call is TRBV6-5, the J call TRBJ2-3; 7 bases are shared with TRBD1. CDR1 is MNHEY and CDR2 is SVGAGI in the germline V gene. This CDR3 has 14 residues. Losses at the gene ends were 6 bases for V and 7 bases for J; bases not matched to a gene: 10.

This clonotype has more than one count but fewer than ten. The chain carries TRBV7-9 and TRBJ2-4; D is undetermined. Germline V gene sequence: CDR1 SEHNR, CDR2 FQNEAQ (reference sequence). The V end was cut by 4 bases, the J end by 0 bases, with 13 bases between. The CDR3 totals 16 residues. The DNA of the CDR3 is TGTGCCAGCAGCTCGAGCCCTAGTCGAGCCAAAAACATTCAGTACTTC. Its protein product is CASSSSPSRAKNIQYF.

The chain joins TRBV12-3 or TRBV12-4 to TRBJ2-7; 7 bases align to TRBD2. J was trimmed by 1 base and V by 3 bases; bases with no gene match: 3. The CDR3 loop spans 14 amino acids. CDR3 residues: CASSFWGGSYEQYF. The CDR3 DNA sequence: TGTGCCAGCAGTTTCTGGGGAGGGTCCTACGAGCAGTACTTC.

The chain is built from TRBV28 and TRBJ1-5; the D is unclear. CDR3 size: 16 residues. Germline CDR1 is MDHEN and CDR2 is SYDVKM. V was cut by 5 bases and J by 4 bases, with 18 bases left in between. Written as DNA, the CDR3 is TGTGCCAGCAGTCCCAGCGGGTCCAGAGCTAATCAGCCCCAGCATTTT. It translates to CASSPSGSRANQPQHF.

This chain links TRBV7-9 with TRBJ2-5; tentatively, D is TRBD1 (6 bases). Germline lookup yields CDR1 SEHNR and CDR2 FQNEAQ (reference sequence). This CDR3 spans 19 amino acids. The V and J ends lost 5 bases and 1 base respectively, with 26 bases between them. The CDR3 DNA reads as TGTGCCAGCAGCCCCTACCCTGACAGGCCAGCCAGGGTCCAAGAGACCCAGTACTTC. Amino acid sequence: CASSPYPDRPARVQETQYF.

The chain employs TRBV7-9 and TRBJ2-5; 7 positions agree with TRBD2. The V gene's germline CDR1 is SEHNR and CDR2 FQNEAQ (reference sequence). Trimming removed 1 base from V and 5 bases from J; junction bases left unmatched: 10. There are 16 residues in the CDR3. The CDR3, as DNA: TGTGCCAGCAGCTTAGACCACTCGGGCGGGAGTGAGACCCAGTACTTC. Translating it yields CASSLDHSGGSETQYF.

The chain has TRBV7-9 and TRBJ2-7; weak D call: TRBD2 (6 bases). Trimming stripped 4 bases from V and 1 base from J, with 17 bases between. The CDR3 is 16 residues long. CDR1 is SEHNR and CDR2 is FQNEAQ in the germline V gene (reference sequence). The CDR3 DNA is TGTGCCAGCAGCTCCGTTAGCGGCCCCGGGTCCTACGAGCAGTACTTC. Protein sequence: CASSSVSGPGSYEQYF. The full variable domain, its missing parts supplied by reference TRBV7-9 and TRBJ2-7, is DTGVSQNPRHKITKRGQNVTFRCDPISEHNRLYWYRQTLGQGPEFLTYFQNEAQLEKSRLLSDRFSAERPKGSFSTLEIQRTEQGDSAMYLCASSSVSGPGSYEQYFGPGTRLTVT.

The V call is TRBV20-1, the J call TRBJ2-7; a possible D gene is TRBD1 (6 bases). V lost 6 bases and J 6 bases, leaving 21 bases between the germline ends. This CDR3 has 14 amino acids. CDR1 is DFQATT, CDR2 SNEGSKA, per germline (reference sequence). In DNA, the CDR3 is TGCAGTGCCATGCCTACAGGGTCGGACCCCGAGCAGTACTTC. Its translation is CSAMPTGSDPEQYF.

This clonotype was seen at least ten times. The CDR3 here is CASSLGFQETQYF. The CDR3 bases are TGTGCCAGCAGCTTGGGGTTCCAAGAGACCCAGTACTTC. The genes are TRBV12-3 or TRBV12-4 and TRBJ2-5; no firm D call. Between the trimmed V and J ends, which lost 6 bases and 1 base, there was a span of 9 bases. The CDR3 extends over 13 amino acids.

This clonotype was detected a few times. The chain joins TRBV5-1 to TRBJ2-5; 9 bases are a match to TRBD2. The DNA end is more similar to TRBJ2-7, so the J call may be wrong. The CDR3 runs 15 residues. CDR1 is SGHRS and CDR2 is YFSETQ in the germline V gene. CDR3 DNA: TGCGCCAGCAGCTGGGTGGCGGGAGGGGTTCGCGAGCAGTACTTC. It codes for CASSWVAGGVREQYF.

This chain links TRBV7-3 with TRBJ2-1; 9 bases are shared with TRBD2. Germline V gene lookup returns CDR1 SGHTA and CDR2 FQGTGA. The V segment lost 5 bases and the J segment 3 bases; nucleotides outside the gene matches: 8. The CDR3 sequence is 16 residues long. Here the CDR3 DNA reads TGTGCCAGCAGCGTGACTAGCGGAGTTGGCTACAATGAGCAGTTCTTC. Protein: CASSVTSGVGYNEQFF. The full variable domain, rest sourced from reference TRBV7-3 and TRBJ2-1, is GAGVSQTPSNKVTEKGKYVELRCDPISGHTALYWYRQSLGQGPEFLIYFQGTGAADDSGLPNDRFFAVRPEGSVSTLKIQRTERGDSAVYLCASSVTSGVGYNEQFFGPGTRLTVL.

In the case of this clonotype: At one end the junction does not follow the germline gene, possibly because of a read error. The chain employs TRBV4-1 and TRBJ2-3; TRBD1 aligns across 10 bases. This CDR3 is built from 16 residues. Germline-derived CDR1 and CDR2 are MGHRA and YSYEKL. Written as DNA, the CDR3 is TGCGCCAACAGCCACCCGGGACAGGGGACAGGAGATACGCAGTATTTT. As protein: CANSHPGQGTGDTQYF.

There are a few counts of this clonotype. The chain carries TRBV24-1 and TRBJ2-3; TRBD1 matches at 10 bases. The trim removed 4 bases at V and 0 bases at J, leaving 6 bases unmatched. The CDR3 sequence is 17 residues long. Germline V gene data show CDR1 as KGHDR and CDR2 as SFDVKD. The DNA for the CDR3 is TGTGCCACCAGTGAGCTCGGGACAGGGGAAAGCACAGATACGCAGTATTTT. Its translation is CATSELGTGESTDTQYF.